These 28 T cell receptor beta chains came from one sample sequenced in a study of T cell responses to AZD1222 COVID-19 vaccine. The protocol was immunoSEQ multiplex PCR, while the TCRdb copy is restricted to in-frame clones and leaves out a portion. The sample consists of roughly 150,000 clones, roughly 92% of them appearing once. The source was peripheral blood, collected on day 0 of AZD1222 vaccination. These receptors were collected from an adult in good health.

The chain links TRBV12-5 to TRBJ1-1, with TRBD1 identical over 10 bases. The trim removed 2 bases at V and 0 bases at J, leaving 9 bases unmatched. The germline V gene has CDR1 LGHNT and CDR2 FRNRAP. CDR3 size: 18 residues. CDR3 nucleotides: TGTGCTAGTGGTTTGATTGACAGGGGGCTAAACATGAACACTGAAGCTTTCTTT. It specifies CASGLIDRGLNMNTEAFF. Full variable domain (remainder filled in from reference TRBV12-5 and TRBJ1-1): DARVTQTPRHKVTEMGQEVTMRCQPILGHNTVFWYRQTMMQGLELLAYFRNRAPLDDSGMPKDRFSAEMPDATLATLKIQPSEPRDSAVYFCASGLIDRGLNMNTEAFFGQGTRLTVV.

V is TRBV19 and J is TRBJ2-1, with 8 nucleotides matching TRBD2. Germline CDR1 and CDR2: LNHDA and SQIVND (reference sequence). The J segment lost 5 bases and the V segment lost 0 bases, leaving 6 bases of the junction unmatched. CDR3 length: 16 residues. CDR3 region: CASSIDGRGGDNEQFF. The CDR3 region has the DNA TGTGCCAGTAGTATAGATGGTCGGGGGGGCGACAATGAGCAGTTCTTC.

The chain carries TRBV29-1 and TRBJ2-7; D might be TRBD2 (5 bases). In germline, CDR1 is SQVTM, CDR2 ANQGSEA. There are 14 residues in the CDR3. With 6 bases removed from V and 0 bases from J, the gap between germline ends came to 15 bases. The CDR3 sequence is CSVVTSRNSYEQYF. The CDR3 region has the DNA TGCAGCGTCGTTACTAGTAGGAACTCCTACGAGCAGTACTTC.

This rearrangement joins TRBV4-1 to TRBJ1-1, with D unresolved. V was pared by 6 bases and J by 3 bases, with 11 bases between. The CDR3 covers 13 residues. Germline V gene sequence: CDR1 MGHRA, CDR2 YSYEKL. The CDR3 here is CASRLTRDTEAFF. The CDR3 DNA sequence: TGCGCCAGCAGGCTAACTCGGGACACTGAAGCTTTCTTT.

This rearrangement joins TRBV9 to TRBJ2-7; 11 bases are a match to TRBD1. The V gene's germline CDR1 is SGDLS and CDR2 YYNGEE. J was trimmed by 7 bases and V by 0 bases; bases with no gene match: 9. The CDR3 runs 16 residues. The CDR3 nucleotides are TGTGCCAGCAGCGTAGGAATTGGGACAGGGGGTTTGGAGCAGTACTTC. The encoded protein is CASSVGIGTGGLEQYF.

The chain has TRBV20-1 and TRBJ2-1; possibly TRBD1 for D (5 bases). The CDR3 is 11 residues long. The germline V gene has CDR1 DFQATT and CDR2 SNEGSKA (reference sequence). The ends were cut back, 5 bases at V and 7 bases at J, with 9 bases in the middle. CDR3 sequence: CSASRTNEQFF. CDR3 sequence (DNA): TGCAGTGCTTCTCGGACAAATGAGCAGTTCTTC.

The chain combines TRBV6-2 or TRBV6-3 with TRBJ2-7, with D unclear. Trimming pared 2 bases from V and 1 base from J, leaving 18 bases between. Germline V gene lookup returns CDR1 MNHEY and CDR2 SVGEGT. The CDR3 has 17 residues. The CDR3 DNA reads TGTGCCAGCAGTTACGTGGGTTCGCGTACTCCATCCTACGAGCAGTACTTC. Amino acids: CASSYVGSRTPSYEQYF.

A note on this clone: The junction departs from the called germline gene at one end, perhaps through a read error. The CDR3 protein is CASSPETFSTGELFF. The CDR3 bases are TGTGCTAGCAGCCCCGAGACCTTCTCCACCGGGGAGCTGTTTTTT. The chain joins TRBV7-7 to TRBJ2-2, with no clear D. This CDR3 spans 15 amino acids. Germline V gene lookup returns CDR1 SSHAT and CDR2 FNYEAQ (reference sequence).

V is TRBV2 and J is TRBJ1-5; possibly TRBD1 for D (6 bases). The germline CDR1 and CDR2 sequences are SNHLY and FYNNEI. This CDR3 region has 14 residues. Between the trimmed V and J ends, which lost 6 bases and 8 bases, there was a span of 17 bases. CDR3 residues: CASSDTGWGEPQHF. In DNA form, the CDR3 reads TGTGCCAGCAGCGATACAGGGTGGGGTGAGCCCCAGCATTTT. Supplemented by reference TRBV2 and TRBJ1-5, the full variable domain reads EPEVTQTPSHQVTQMGQEVILRCVPISNHLYFYWYRQILGQKVEFLVSFYNNEISEKSEIFDDQFSVERPDGSNFTLKIRSTKLEDSAMYFCASSDTGWGEPQHFGDGTRLSIL.

The chain joins TRBV5-8 to TRBJ1-2; 7 bases agree with TRBD1. Germline V CDR1 and CDR2: SGHTS, YDEGEE. The CDR3 extends over 16 amino acids. Trimming removed 4 bases from V and 0 bases from J; junction bases left unmatched: 9. CDR3 DNA: TGTGCCAGCAGCCTGGGGGGACAGTTCTCTAACTATGGCTACACCTTC. It specifies CASSLGGQFSNYGYTF.

The chain joins TRBV4-2 to TRBJ2-2; 7 bases fit TRBD1. CDR3 size: 16 residues. The V and J ends lost 4 bases and 4 bases, in that order; junction bases with no gene match: 9. Germline values: CDR1 LGHNA, CDR2 YNFKEQ. The CDR3 DNA sequence: TGTGCCAGCAGCCTCGCCTCCGGGACAGTCACCGGGGAGCTGTTTTTT. Amino acids: CASSLASGTVTGELFF.

This chain joins TRBV19 and TRBJ1-1; D might be TRBD1 (5 bases). V was pared by 3 bases and J by 5 bases, with 10 bases between. The CDR3 runs 13 residues. CDR1 LNHDA and CDR2 SQIVND come from the germline V gene (reference sequence). Here the CDR3 reads CASSIFEGTEAFF. The CDR3, as DNA: TGTGCCAGTAGTATTTTCGAGGGGACTGAAGCTTTCTTT.

Only a few counts were recorded for this clone. This chain links TRBV5-4 with TRBJ1-3, with D unresolved. Trimming stripped 2 bases from V and 0 bases from J, with 6 bases between. This CDR3 region has 14 residues. Germline V gives CDR1 SGHNT, CDR2 YYREEE (reference sequence). The CDR3: CASSFGVSGNTIYF. Here the CDR3 DNA reads TGTGCCAGCAGCTTTGGGGTCTCTGGAAACACCATATATTTT. Full variable domain (outside the CDR3, taken from reference TRBV5-4 and TRBJ1-3): ETGVTQSPTHLIKTRGQQVTLRCSSQSGHNTVSWYQQALGQGPQFIFQYYREEENGRGNFPPRFSGLQFPNYSSELNVNALELDDSALYLCASSFGVSGNTIYFGEGSWLTVV.

V and J are TRBV6-4 and TRBJ2-7; TRBD1 or TRBD2 may be the D gene (5 bases each). Germline CDR1 and CDR2: MRHNA and SNTAGT. Trimming pared 6 bases from V and 4 bases from J, leaving 13 bases between. The CDR3 covers 13 residues. Here the CDR3 DNA reads TGTGCCAGCAGCCCGGGAACAGGTTACGAGCAGTACTTC. This sequence encodes CASSPGTGYEQYF.

The CDR3 region has the DNA TGTGCCAGCAGCCCCCCTGGACTAGCGGTTTACAATGAGCAGTTCTTC. This codes for CASSPPGLAVYNEQFF. This sequence joins TRBV13 and TRBJ2-1, with TRBD2 matching 10 bases. The CDR3 totals 16 residues. The V and J ends lost 5 bases and 4 bases, in that order; junction bases with no gene match: 8. Germline CDR1 and CDR2: PRHDT and FYEKMQ (reference sequence). Full variable domain (outside the CDR3, taken from reference TRBV13 and TRBJ2-1): AAGVIQSPRHLIKEKRETATLKCYPIPRHDTVYWYQQGPGQDPQFLISFYEKMQSDKGSIPDRFSAQQFSDYHSELNMSSLELGDSALYFCASSPPGLAVYNEQFFGPGTRLTVL.

This clone was seen once. The chain recombines TRBV4-1 with TRBJ2-7; weak D call: TRBD2 (5 bases). CDR1 and CDR2 (germline): MGHRA, YSYEKL. V was trimmed by 1 base and J by 2 bases, leaving 15 bases between them. The CDR3 consists of 16 residues. The chain's CDR3 is CASSQGALALTYEQYF. CDR3 nucleotide sequence: TGCGCCAGCAGCCAAGGCGCGCTAGCCCTAACCTACGAGCAGTACTTC.

The chain has TRBV6-5 and TRBJ1-1; D gene unclear. This CDR3 is 14 amino acids long. Trimming stripped 2 bases from V and 12 bases from J, with 19 bases between. Germline V CDR1 and CDR2: MNHEY, SVGAGI. CDR3 in DNA: TGTGCCAGCAGTTACCTCGCCGGGGTCCCTCGGACTTTCTTT. Amino acid sequence: CASSYLAGVPRTFF.

V and J are TRBV5-1 and TRBJ1-6; 7 bases align to TRBD1. Losses at the gene ends were 9 bases for V and 5 bases for J; bases not matched to a gene: 11. This CDR3 spans 15 amino acids. Per the germline V gene, CDR1 is SGHRS and CDR2 is YFSETQ. CDR3 in DNA: TGCGCCACCCGTACCGTCGACAGGGATAATTCACCCCTCCACTTT. Its protein is CATRTVDRDNSPLHF.

The rearrangement links TRBV12-5 to TRBJ2-5; tentatively, D is TRBD1 or TRBD2 (5 bases each). Germline lookup yields CDR1 LGHNT and CDR2 FRNRAP. V shed 2 bases and J shed 4 bases, with 14 bases lying between them. The CDR3 sequence is 15 residues long. DNA of the CDR3: TGTGCTAGTGGTTTGATCATTCCGGGGCGAGAGACCCAGTACTTC. It is translated as CASGLIIPGRETQYF.

The V call is TRBV7-3, the J call TRBJ2-3; TRBD2 is a possible D gene (6 bases). Trimming shortened V by 7 bases and J by 1 base, and 21 bases separated the two germline ends. Germline CDR1 is SGHTA and CDR2 is FQGTGA. The CDR3 spans 17 residues. The CDR3 DNA is TGTGCCAGCAAAAAGACTAGTTTATTTAGTGGCACAGATACGCAGTATTTT. This gives the protein CASKKTSLFSGTDTQYF. The variable domain in full, with the rest retrieved from reference TRBV7-3 and TRBJ2-3, is GAGVSQTPSNKVTEKGKYVELRCDPISGHTALYWYRQSLGQGPEFLIYFQGTGAADDSGLPNDRFFAVRPEGSVSTLKIQRTERGDSAVYLCASKKTSLFSGTDTQYFGPGTRLTVL.

CDR3 in DNA: TGTGCCAGCAGCCGACAGGGTGGCTATGGCTACACCTTC. This sequence encodes CASSRQGGYGYTF. This sequence joins TRBV12-3 or TRBV12-4 and TRBJ1-2, with 7 bases lining up with TRBD1. J lost 4 bases, V lost 6 bases, and 5 bases had no gene match. The CDR3 extends over 13 amino acids.

The V call is TRBV29-1, the J call TRBJ2-3; 8 bases match TRBD2. CDR3 size: 14 residues. CDR1 and CDR2 from the germline V gene are SQVTM and ANQGSEA. V shed 7 bases and J 4 bases; nucleotides not matched to a gene: 10. The CDR3 sequence is CSAKGLAGPDTQYF. CDR3 bases: TGCAGCGCCAAAGGCCTAGCGGGCCCAGATACGCAGTATTTT.

The chain is built from TRBV2 and TRBJ1-2; D unresolved. The CDR3 length is 14 residues. Germline V gene data show CDR1 as SNHLY and CDR2 as FYNNEI. With 8 bases removed from V and 1 base from J, the gap between germline ends came to 14 bases. The CDR3: CASPTSTNNYGYTF. The CDR3 bases are TGTGCCAGCCCAACCTCGACTAATAACTATGGCTACACCTTC. Using reference TRBV2 and TRBJ1-2 for the parts outside the CDR3, the full variable domain is EPEVTQTPSHQVTQMGQEVILRCVPISNHLYFYWYRQILGQKVEFLVSFYNNEISEKSEIFDDQFSVERPDGSNFTLKIRSTKLEDSAMYFCASPTSTNNYGYTFGSGTRLTVV.

The gene calls are TRBV7-8 and TRBJ1-5; D remains ambiguous. This CDR3 contains 16 residues. V lost 1 base and J 0 bases, leaving 10 bases between the germline ends. Germline values: CDR1 SGHVS, CDR2 FQNEAQ. CDR3 sequence reads: CASSLGGGNSNQPQHF. Here the CDR3 DNA reads TGTGCCAGCAGCTTAGGGGGAGGGAATAGCAATCAGCCCCAGCATTTT.

This sequence joins TRBV6-5 and TRBJ2-3, with 8 bases aligning to TRBD1. CDR1 is MNHEY and CDR2 is SVGAGI in the germline V gene. The CDR3 covers 15 residues. V dropped 2 bases and J dropped 2; count of bases not matched to a gene: 3. CDR3 sequence reads: CASSYRDRFTDTQYF. CDR3 nucleotide sequence: TGTGCCAGCAGTTACCGGGACAGGTTCACAGATACGCAGTATTTT.

CDR3 sequence reads: CATSVDRGGEQFF. In nucleotides, the CDR3 is TGTGCCACCAGTGTAGACAGGGGAGGTGAGCAGTTCTTC. J is TRBJ2-1 and V is TRBV24-1; 8 positions agree with TRBD1. CDR3 size: 13 residues. Germline V gene lookup returns CDR1 KGHDR and CDR2 SFDVKD. The J segment lost 9 bases and the V segment lost 5 bases, leaving 5 bases of the junction unmatched.

This chain uses TRBV5-5 with TRBJ2-7; TRBD1 or TRBD2 may be the D gene (5 bases each). Germline CDR1 SGHKS, CDR2 YYEKEE (reference sequence). The CDR3 loop spans 16 amino acids. The germline V and J ends were trimmed by 6 bases and 4 bases, with 23 bases remaining between them. CDR3 sequence reads: CASTLVRGSLGYEQYF. In DNA form, the CDR3 reads TGTGCCAGCACCTTAGTTCGGGGCAGCTTAGGGTACGAGCAGTACTTC.

The V and J genes are TRBV11-2 and TRBJ2-7, with 7 bases matching TRBD1. Germline values: CDR1 SGHAT, CDR2 FQNNGV. This CDR3 has 13 residues. The V gene end was trimmed by 3 bases and the J gene end by 2 bases; junction bases not matched to a gene: 1. CDR3 in DNA: TGTGCCAGCAGCTTTGGGACAGCCTACGAGCAGTACTTC. It is translated as CASSFGTAYEQYF.